Listed below are T cell receptor beta chains from one sample, sequenced in a study of beta chain features in type 1 diabetes. Assay: immunoSEQ multiplex PCR; the TCRdb copy retains only in-frame clones and omits some. The table shows hundreds of thousands of clones, with about 15% occurring only once. Sequencing was performed on naive CD4+ T cells from blood. The receptors were sampled from a man aged 18-30 years with type 1 diabetes. Each CDR3 is given with its conserved first and last residue. Fields, in order: CDR3 length, D gene, clone size, J gene, V gene, CDR3 protein, CDR3 DNA. D genes are given only for firm matches. Only some rows state a clone size, as once, few, many or a class for expanded clones.

>16|TRBD2|-|TRBJ2-1|TRBV6-6
CASSSSLAGGYNEQFF
TGTGCCAGCAGTTCCTCACTAGCGGGAGGTTACAATGAGCAGTTCTTC
>21|TRBD2|-|TRBJ2-3|TRBV9
CASSLSLGGTSGSRSTDTQYF
TGTGCCAGCAGCCTCTCATTGGGGGGGACTAGCGGGAGCCGGAGCACAGATACGCAGTATTTT
>14|-|-|TRBJ2-5|TRBV7-2
CASSLYRTQETQYF
TGTGCCAGCAGCCTCTACAGGACCCAAGAGACCCAGTACTTC
>16|TRBD2|few|TRBJ2-1|TRBV7-8
CASSLSGLAGFHEQFF
TGTGCCAGCAGCTTATCAGGGCTAGCGGGATTTCATGAGCAGTTCTTC
>13|TRBD1|few|TRBJ1-2|TRBV7-6
CASSSGQDYGYTF
TGTGCCAGCAGCTCGGGACAGGACTATGGCTACACCTTC
>12|-|-|TRBJ1-6|TRBV11-2
CASTSLNSPLHF
TGTGCCAGCACCTCGCTAAATTCACCCCTCCACTTT
>16|TRBD2|few|TRBJ2-5|TRBV5-4
CASSSGLAGARETQYF
TGTGCCAGCAGCAGTGGACTAGCGGGGGCCCGAGAGACCCAGTACTTC
>13|-|few|TRBJ2-4|TRBV10-3
CAISEQGPNIQYF
TGTGCCATCAGTGAACAGGGTCCAAACATTCAGTACTTC
>15|-|-|TRBJ2-1|TRBV6-4
CASSDSSAGGNEQFF
TGTGCCAGCAGTGACTCTTCCGCGGGTGGGAATGAGCAGTTCTTC
>14|-|-|TRBJ2-5|TRBV9
CASSVRGGQETQYF
TGTGCCAGCAGCGTAAGGGGTGGGCAAGAGACCCAGTACTTC
>12|-|-|TRBJ1-2|TRBV6-5
CASTQQGYGYTF
TGTGCCAGCACCCAACAGGGCTATGGCTACACCTTC
>13|-|few|TRBJ2-2|TRBV30
CAWRGFGTGELFF
TGTGCCTGGCGAGGATTTGGGACCGGGGAGCTGTTTTTT
>13|-|-|TRBJ2-7|TRBV10-3
CAISDLQGYEQYF
TGTGCCATCAGTGATTTACAGGGCTACGAGCAGTACTTC
>14|-|-|TRBJ1-1|TRBV5-4
CASSPQGLNTEAFF
TGTGCCAGCAGCCCCCAGGGGCTCAACACTGAAGCTTTCTTT
>18|TRBD1|-|TRBJ2-1|TRBV15
CATSRDRPETGWNNEQFF
TGTGCCACCAGCAGAGATCGCCCCGAGACAGGGTGGAACAATGAGCAGTTCTTC
>13|-|few|TRBJ1-1|TRBV29-1
CSVETQGNTEAFF
TGCAGCGTTGAAACCCAGGGGAACACTGAAGCTTTCTTT
>13|-|few|TRBJ1-5|TRBV6-4
CASSPDRDQPQHF
TGTGCCAGCAGCCCCGACAGAGATCAGCCCCAGCATTTT
>12|-|few|TRBJ2-4|TRBV11-2
CASSLLSDIQYF
TGTGCCAGCAGCTTATTGTCCGACATTCAGTACTTC
>11|-|few|TRBJ2-1|TRBV28
CASSSPNEQFF
TGTGCCAGCAGTTCTCCCAATGAGCAGTTCTTC
>14|TRBD1|few|TRBJ2-5|TRBV12-5
CASGYGTGQETQYF
TGTGCTAGTGGTTACGGGACAGGGCAAGAGACCCAGTACTTC
>15|-|-|TRBJ1-5|TRBV28
CASSSVLRLNQPQHF
TGTGCCAGCAGTTCCGTCCTGAGGCTCAATCAGCCCCAGCATTTT
>12|-|few|TRBJ2-1|TRBV30
CAWSVRAYEQFF
TGTGCCTGGAGTGTGCGAGCGTATGAGCAGTTCTTC
>11|TRBD2|few|TRBJ2-1|TRBV30
CAWGTSNEQFF
TGTGCCTGGGGGACTAGTAATGAGCAGTTCTTC
>13|-|-|TRBJ2-5|TRBV27
CASSSLGGETQYF
TGTGCCAGCAGTTCATTAGGGGGAGAGACCCAGTACTTC
>13|-|-|TRBJ2-2|TRBV30
CAWRQGNTGELFF
TGTGCCTGGAGACAGGGAAACACCGGGGAGCTGTTTTTT
>14|TRBD1|-|TRBJ2-1|TRBV6-6
CASSLPTGGNEQFF
TGTGCCAGCAGCCTCCCAACAGGGGGCAATGAGCAGTTCTTC
>13|TRBD1|-|TRBJ1-2|TRBV29-1
CSVEPQGAGGYTF
TGCAGCGTTGAACCACAGGGGGCAGGGGGCTACACCTTC
>14|-|-|TRBJ1-4|TRBV30
CAWSPRSLNEKLFF
TGTGCCTGGAGTCCCCGAAGCTTAAATGAAAAACTGTTTTTT
>16|TRBD1|few|TRBJ2-6|TRBV29-1
CSVPDRGQGGANVLTF
TGCAGCGTTCCGGACAGGGGGCAGGGTGGGGCCAACGTCCTGACTTTC
>12|-|few|TRBJ2-7|TRBV28
CASTLPPDEQYF
TGTGCCAGCACCCTCCCCCCTGACGAGCAGTACTTC
>15|TRBD1|few|TRBJ1-2|TRBV28
CASSLWDRASNGYTF
TGTGCCAGCAGTTTATGGGACAGGGCGTCGAATGGCTACACCTTC
>19|TRBD2|few|TRBJ2-7|TRBV11-2
CASSSKRVLAGGTNYEQYF
TGTGCCAGCAGCTCTAAGAGAGTCCTAGCGGGGGGGACAAATTACGAGCAGTACTTC
>15|-|-|TRBJ2-7|TRBV18
CASSPLRQASYEQYF
TGTGCCAGCTCACCTCTTAGGCAGGCCTCCTACGAGCAGTACTTC
>11|TRBD2|few|TRBJ2-7|TRBV28
CASLGGNEQYF
TGTGCCAGCTTGGGGGGGAACGAGCAGTACTTC
>16|TRBD2|-|TRBJ2-5|TRBV2
CASRILAGGPGETQYF
TGTGCCAGCAGGATTCTAGCGGGAGGGCCGGGGGAGACCCAGTACTTC
>12|-|-|TRBJ2-7|TRBV30
CASGASPYEQYF
TGTGCCTCTGGGGCCTCCCCCTACGAGCAGTACTTC
>14|-|few|TRBJ1-1|TRBV30
CAWRTGSLSNEAFF
TGTGCCTGGAGAACAGGGTCCCTCTCAAATGAAGCTTTCTTT
>16|-|few|TRBJ2-2|TRBV21-1
CASSRPGQMNTGELFF
TGTGCCAGCAGCCGACCGGGACAGATGAACACCGGGGAGCTGTTTTTT
>14|-|few|TRBJ2-7|TRBV7-8
CASVMGGTSYEQYF
TGTGCCAGCGTCATGGGCGGGACCTCCTACGAGCAGTACTTC
>15|-|-|TRBJ1-1|TRBV7-9
CASSPSGDTLIEAFF
TGTGCCAGCAGCCCCAGCGGGGACACCTTAATTGAAGCTTTCTTT
>14|-|-|TRBJ2-3|TRBV9
CASSVESSGYTQYF
TGTGCCAGCAGCGTAGAATCCTCGGGGTATACGCAGTATTTT
>16|-|-|TRBJ2-3|TRBV14
CASSRGTSRGTDTQYF
TGTGCCAGCAGCCGCGGGACGAGCCGGGGGACAGATACGCAGTATTTT
>14|-|-|TRBJ2-5|TRBV7-7
CASSSGSSGETQYF
TGTGCCAGCAGCTCCGGGAGCTCGGGAGAGACCCAGTACTTC
>18|-|-|TRBJ1-5|TRBV7-2
CASSLGPDSGQNNQPQHF
TGTGCCAGCAGCTTAGGGCCGGACTCCGGACAGAACAATCAGCCCCAGCATTTT